One sample yielded the 6 T cell receptor beta chains listed below, sequenced in a study of OX40 agonist ivuxolimab in advanced cancers. The data were produced by immunoSEQ multiplex PCR, yet TCRdb's version contains in-frame clones alone and is incomplete. The table records roughly 86,000 clones, approximately 90% of them present only once. The starting material was CD4+ or CD8+ T cells sorted from blood, obtained in a trial of the OX40 agonist ivuxolimab. These TCRs come from an adult with an advanced solid tumor such as melanoma, head and neck, liver or kidney cancer.

The chain combines TRBV11-2 with TRBJ2-5, with 7 bases matching TRBD2. V lost 1 base to trimming and J lost 3 bases; unmatched junction nucleotides: 2. The germline gives CDR1 SGHAT, CDR2 FQNNGV. CDR3 length equals 14 residues. CDR3 DNA sequence: TGTGCCAGCAGCTTAGGGACTAGAAAAGAGACCCAGTACTTC. Its protein is CASSLGTRKETQYF.

This rearrangement joins TRBV27 to TRBJ1-5; 7 bases are a match to TRBD1. CDR1 and CDR2 (germline): MNHEY, SMNVEV (reference sequence). The CDR3 is 15 residues long. V lost 5 bases, J lost 0 bases, and 4 bases stayed unmatched. The chain's CDR3 is CASSTTGNSNQPQHF. The CDR3 region has the DNA TGTGCCAGCAGTACGACAGGGAATAGCAATCAGCCCCAGCATTTT.

J is TRBJ2-5 and V is TRBV5-4, with 9 bases that match TRBD1. The junction had 5 bases not matched to a gene; V was cut back by 6 bases and J by 5 bases. This CDR3 is built from 13 residues. CDR1 is SGHNT, CDR2 YYREEE, per germline (reference sequence). The CDR3: CASTLDRGETQYF. CDR3 nucleotides: TGTGCCAGCACCCTAGACAGGGGGGAGACCCAGTACTTC.

V usage is TRBV2 and J usage is TRBJ2-1; 14 bases match TRBD2. The V and J ends lost 8 bases and 9 bases, in that order; junction bases with no gene match: 9. Germline CDR1 reads SNHLY; CDR2 reads FYNNEI. CDR3 length: 15 residues. This CDR3 is CASVPGTSGRGEQFF. The CDR3, as DNA: TGTGCCAGCGTTCCCGGGACTAGCGGGAGAGGTGAGCAGTTCTTC.

This chain joins TRBV6-1 and TRBJ2-1, with D possibly TRBD1 on 5 matching bases. Trimming pared 5 bases from V and 10 bases from J, leaving 12 bases between. CDR3 length: 12 amino acids. CDR1 MNHNS and CDR2 SASEGT come from the germline V gene. This chain's CDR3 is CASSQSRGEQFF. For the CDR3, the DNA is TGTGCCAGCAGTCAATCTAGGGGAGAGCAGTTCTTC.

This sequence joins TRBV7-9 and TRBJ2-5; no definite D call. Trimming cost V 5 bases and J 2 bases, with 15 bases left between them. The CDR3 consists of 15 residues. CDR1 is SEHNR, CDR2 FQNEAQ, per germline (reference sequence). The CDR3 DNA is TGTGCCAGCAGCCCAGGTGACTTGGGGCAAGAGACCCAGTACTTC. Protein product: CASSPGDLGQETQYF.